One and the same sample provided the 14 T cell receptor beta chains below, sequenced in a study of blood T cell repertoires in COVID-19. Data came from immunoSEQ multiplex PCR; TCRdb stores just in-frame clones and leaves some out. The repertoire includes 100,000 or so clones, approximately 91% of them detected once, and about 1% sits in the top ten. The sample taken for sequencing was peripheral blood. All receptors derive from a man in his sixties with acute or convalescent COVID-19.

This rearrangement joins TRBV7-6 to TRBJ1-5; no reliable D call. CDR3 length equals 18 residues. Trimming cost V 5 bases and J 0 bases, with 20 bases left between them. The germline CDR1 and CDR2 sequences are SGHVS and FNYEAQ. This CDR3 is CASSPSVLTGSSNQPQHF. The DNA of the CDR3 is TGTGCCAGCAGCCCTTCAGTCCTTACGGGTTCTAGCAATCAGCCCCAGCATTTT.

The chain carries TRBV19 and TRBJ1-4; TRBD1 aligns across 7 bases. V was clipped by 10 bases and J by 3 bases; unmatched bases: 11. There are 15 residues in the CDR3. In germline, CDR1 is LNHDA, CDR2 SQIVND (reference sequence). The CDR3 DNA reads TGTGCCACCTCGGACAGGATCTCATCTAATGAAAAACTGTTTTTT. Protein: CATSDRISSNEKLFF.

The chain uses TRBV12-2 and TRBJ2-7; the table's D call, TRBD1, was not checked against the DNA. TRBV12-2 is listed as a pseudogene. The CDR3 is 13 residues long. In DNA, the CDR3 is TGTGCAAGTCGCTTAGGGGGCAAAACCGAGCAGTACGTC. It codes for CASRLGGKTEQYV.

The chain uses TRBV6-2 or TRBV6-3 and TRBJ2-7, with 7 positions matching TRBD2. The CDR3 has 15 amino acids. V lost 0 bases and J lost 5; bases outside the gene matches: 7. The germline V gene encodes CDR1 MNHEY and CDR2 SVGEGT. CDR3 DNA: TGTGCCAGCAGTTACTCGGGCGGGAGAGGGAACGAGCAGTACTTC. This encodes CASSYSGGRGNEQYF.

The chain has TRBV30 and TRBJ1-2; weak D call: TRBD1 (6 bases). Germline V gene sequence: CDR1 GTSNPN, CDR2 SVGIG (reference sequence). Trimming pared 1 base from V and 4 bases from J, leaving 10 bases between. The CDR3 is 13 amino acids. The DNA of the CDR3 is TGTGCCTGGAGTGCAGGGGCCAGCTATGGCTACACCTTC. Protein sequence: CAWSAGASYGYTF.

The chain carries TRBV28 and TRBJ1-6; the match to TRBD1 covers 8 bases. CDR3 length: 15 residues. V was clipped by 5 bases and J by 10 bases; unmatched bases: 10. CDR1 is MDHEN and CDR2 is SYDVKM in the germline V gene. CDR3 amino acids: CASSPPTGEDSPLHF. The CDR3 DNA sequence: TGTGCCAGCAGTCCCCCGACAGGGGAAGACTCACCCCTCCACTTT.

This chain joins TRBV2 and TRBJ1-1; maybe TRBD1 (6 bases). CDR3 length equals 15 residues. V lost 3 bases and J 1 base, leaving 12 bases between the germline ends. Germline V CDR1 and CDR2: SNHLY, FYNNEI. In DNA form, the CDR3 reads TGTGCCAGCAGTGACCAGGGGATGGGGAACACTGAAGCTTTCTTT. Its translation is CASSDQGMGNTEAFF.

The CDR3 nucleotides are TGTGCCTGGAGCAGGGACACGATCCAGCCCCAGCATTTT. Amino acids: CAWSRDTIQPQHF. The chain employs TRBV30 and TRBJ1-5, with D perhaps TRBD1 (6 bases). The ends were cut back, 3 bases at V and 7 bases at J, with 13 bases in the middle. CDR1 and CDR2 (germline): GTSNPN, SVGIG (reference sequence). The CDR3 has 13 residues.

The rearrangement links TRBV24-1 to TRBJ1-4; 7 bases map to TRBD1. V dropped 5 bases and J dropped 3; count of bases not matched to a gene: 2. In germline, CDR1 is KGHDR, CDR2 SFDVKD. CDR3 length: 14 amino acids. CDR3 residues: CATSAGGPNEKLFF. CDR3 nucleotide sequence: TGTGCCACCAGTGCAGGGGGGCCTAATGAAAAACTGTTTTTT.

The J gene is TRBJ2-7, the V gene TRBV6-2 or TRBV6-3, with 8 bases aligning to TRBD2. Germline values: CDR1 MNHEY, CDR2 SVGEGT. The CDR3 runs to 14 residues. Unmatched junction bases numbered 5, after V lost 5 bases and J lost 2 bases. CDR3 residues: CASSTSGLTYEQYV. CDR3 DNA: TGTGCCAGCAGTACTAGCGGTCTTACCTACGAGCAGTACGTC.

The chain uses TRBV28 and TRBJ2-7; 8 bases align to TRBD1. V shed 6 bases, J shed 7 bases, and the junction held 11 bases outside the gene matches. The CDR3 is made up of 14 amino acids. Germline V lookup: CDR1 MDHEN, CDR2 SYDVKM. The CDR3, as DNA: TGTGCCAGCAGCCGACCGGGACAGGTTCAAGAGCAGTACTTC. Translated, it gives CASSRPGQVQEQYF.

The chain combines TRBV7-9 with TRBJ1-1; D is undetermined. This CDR3 contains 13 residues. V lost 6 bases, J lost 0 bases, and 8 bases lay in between. Looked up from germline, CDR1 is SEHNR and CDR2 is FQNEAQ (reference sequence). CDR3 in amino acids: CASRERVNTEAFF. Written as DNA, the CDR3 is TGTGCCAGCAGGGAGAGGGTGAACACTGAAGCTTTCTTT. Together with reference TRBV7-9 and TRBJ1-1, the CDR3 gives the full variable domain: DTGVSQNPRHKITKRGQNVTFRCDPISEHNRLYWYRQTLGQGPEFLTYFQNEAQLEKSRLLSDRFSAERPKGSFSTLEIQRTEQGDSAMYLCASRERVNTEAFFGQGTRLTVV.

This chain joins TRBV19 and TRBJ1-2; unclear D gene. The CDR3 length is 14 residues. Per germline, CDR1 LNHDA and CDR2 SQIVND (reference sequence). Trimming took 5 bases from V and 1 from J, leaving 11 bases between them. This CDR3 reads CASSQARSNYGYTF. CDR3 nucleotides: TGTGCCAGTAGTCAAGCCCGGAGTAACTATGGCTACACCTTC.

The chain recombines TRBV11-3 with TRBJ1-4, with D possibly TRBD1 on 5 matching bases. Germline V CDR1 and CDR2: SGHNT, YENEEA. This CDR3 has 16 amino acids. The V end was cut by 5 bases, the J end by 8 bases, with 21 bases between. The CDR3, as DNA: TGTGCCAGCAGCGGATCGCGGACAATCGCGGGAGAAAAACTGTTTTTT. This encodes CASSGSRTIAGEKLFF.